The T cell receptor beta chain described here comes from a study of shared clonotypes between healthy human individuals. Findings of the study overall: Memory subsets generally showed smaller estimated richness than naive subsets did. The donor pool, a small one, limited the genetic and exposure-history diversity represented. All-four-donor shared clonotypes had higher generation probabilities than non-shared clonotypes did.

Positive CCR7 selection of CD45RO-negative cells yielded the naive CD8 cells, and terminally differentiated effector memory CD45RA+ cells were excluded. The table lists this clone with a count of one. What it recognizes is unknown. At a deep level, the assay was run. Assay used: immunoSEQ multiplex PCR; TCRdb lists only in-frame clones, some missing. The table lists about 590,000 clones, roughly 95% of them singletons, with 0.1% to 0.11% in the top ten. Per germline, CDR1 LNHDA and CDR2 SQIVND (reference sequence). The CDR3 totals 15 residues. The germline V and J ends were trimmed by 5 bases and 4 bases, with 12 bases remaining between them.

The sequenced material came from naive CD8+ T cells sorted from blood. The chain recombines TRBV19 with TRBJ2-6; D is possibly TRBD2 (7 bases). The origin of this receptor is a woman in her 30s in good health. CDR3 sequence reads: CASSWGGLGANVLTF. CDR3 DNA: TGTGCCAGTAGTTGGGGGGGGCTAGGGGCCAACGTCCTGACTTTC.